This TCR beta chain was profiled in a study of cytomegalovirus exposure and HLA in healthy donors. This CDR3 spans 16 amino acids. CDR1 is SGDLS, CDR2 YYNGEE, per germline. Trimming removed 0 bases from V and 3 bases from J; junction bases left unmatched: 5. On this clone: Its antigen remains unidentified.

These donors were members of the roughly 120-subject validation cohort, a group separate from the roughly 700-subject first cohort. The protocol was immunoSEQ multiplex PCR, while the TCRdb copy is restricted to in-frame clones and leaves out a portion. The sample contains roughly 73,000 clones, nearly 95% of which appear only once. The study, taken as a whole, reports: In vitro work confirmed that three CMV-associated chains recognize CMV antigens. There were some public TCRs occurring in many donors, but most TCR sequences were rare. Cytomegalovirus status was reportedly diagnosed by the classifier with high sensitivity and specificity.

The source is a man aged 18 to 30 in good health and CMV-seropositive. The specimen was PBMCs. The V call is TRBV9, the J call TRBJ2-3; 9 bases are shared with TRBD2. The chain's CDR3 is CASSVAAGGPTDTQYF. The DNA of the CDR3 is TGTGCCAGCAGCGTAGCGGCGGGAGGGCCGACAGATACGCAGTATTTT.